This TCR beta chain appears in the sequencing data of a study of cytomegalovirus exposure and HLA in healthy donors. Study-level information: In an early release, HLA-typed donors contributed some 80 million unique TCR sequences. Findings and limits, study-wide: An analysis was carried out later, and it reportedly showed fewer N-insertions in an Asian-associated ancestry cluster than the approximately 610-donor mean. The study put 150 to 200 TCR beta chains on its list as cytomegalovirus-associated.

A word on this clone: No antigen is known for it.

The CDR3 runs 15 residues. CDR1 is WNHNN and CDR2 is SYGVQD in the germline V gene (reference sequence). V shed 7 bases and J 5 bases; nucleotides not matched to a gene: 9. The donors comprised healthy bone marrow donors. PCR involved 60 Vbeta and 13 Jbeta primers. Profiling relied on immunoSEQ multiplex PCR, and the TCRdb table lists in-frame clones only, not all of them. Of under 150,000 clones listed, 81% were seen once; the top ten hold roughly 3.9%. The chain has TRBV10-1 and TRBJ2-2; 8 bases are a match to TRBD1. The TCR comes from a woman aged 25-40 years in good health and CMV-seronegative. Sequenced: PBMCs. Written as DNA, the CDR3 is TGCGCCAGCAACCTAGGACAGGGTAAGACCGGGGAGCTGTTTTTT. Encoded protein: CASNLGQGKTGELFF.